Below, 13 T cell receptor beta chains from the same sample are listed, as sequenced in a study of cytomegalovirus exposure and HLA in healthy donors. Use of 60 Vbeta and 13 Jbeta primers characterized the PCR. Some clones are missing from TCRdb's copy, which holds only in-frame ones; the method was immunoSEQ multiplex PCR. The table shows roughly 110,000 clones, with roughly 82% occurring only once. Sequenced input: PBMCs. The receptors come from a woman in her 50s in good health and CMV-seropositive.

This clone was seen a handful of times. This rearrangement joins TRBV6-1 to TRBJ1-6; D is unclear. The germline CDR1 and CDR2 sequences are MNHNS and SASEGT. V was trimmed by 4 bases and J by 10 bases, leaving 14 bases between them. This CDR3 spans 14 amino acids. This chain's CDR3 is CASSVKVIGSPLHF. DNA of the CDR3: TGTGCCAGCAGTGTTAAGGTGATCGGGTCACCCCTCCACTTT.

This clone has more than one count but fewer than ten. The chain combines TRBV4-1 with TRBJ1-4; D unclear. With 6 bases removed from V and 7 bases from J, the gap between germline ends came to 9 bases. This CDR3 region has 12 residues. Germline V CDR1 and CDR2: MGHRA, YSYEKL. CDR3 sequence (DNA): TGCGCCAGCAGTCCGAGAAGTGAAAAACTGTTTTTT. This translates into CASSPRSEKLFF.

This sequence joins TRBV15 and TRBJ1-6, with D possibly being TRBD1 (6 bases). V dropped 5 bases and J dropped 8 bases, with 13 bases sitting between them. This CDR3 spans 14 amino acids. Germline CDR1 is LNHNV and CDR2 is YYDKDF (reference sequence). The DNA for the CDR3 is TGTGCCACCAGCGCTCAGACAGGAGATTCACCCCTCCACTTT. It yields the protein CATSAQTGDSPLHF.

This chain connects TRBV2 to TRBJ1-3, with D unclear. Germline V gene lookup returns CDR1 SNHLY and CDR2 FYNNEI. Trimming stripped 8 bases from V and 0 bases from J, with 14 bases between. The CDR3 runs to 15 residues. The CDR3 reads CASGRREASGNTIYF. CDR3 nucleotides: TGTGCCAGCGGTCGAAGGGAGGCCTCTGGAAACACCATATATTTT. The complete variable domain, with remaining parts taken from reference TRBV2 and TRBJ1-3, reads EPEVTQTPSHQVTQMGQEVILRCVPISNHLYFYWYRQILGQKVEFLVSFYNNEISEKSEIFDDQFSVERPDGSNFTLKIRSTKLEDSAMYFCASGRREASGNTIYFGEGSWLTVV.

Written as DNA, the CDR3 is TGTGCCTGTCCGGGACAGGGTAATGAAAAACTGTTTTTT. Its translation is CACPGQGNEKLFF. The rearrangement links TRBV30 to TRBJ1-4; 9 positions agree with TRBD1. Germline-derived CDR1 and CDR2 are GTSNPN and SVGIG (reference sequence). The CDR3 loop spans 13 amino acids. J gave up 4 bases and V 6 bases, and 3 bases lay outside the gene matches.

CDR3 in DNA: TGTGCCAGTAGTATAGGGGGGCTCCCGAACACTGAAGCTTTCTTT. Residues: CASSIGGLPNTEAFF. V and J are TRBV19 and TRBJ1-1; perhaps TRBD1 as D (6 bases). Trimming removed 1 base at V and 1 base at J, with 10 bases between. This CDR3 has 15 amino acids. CDR1 is LNHDA, CDR2 SQIVND, per germline (reference sequence). The variable domain in full, with the rest retrieved from reference TRBV19 and TRBJ1-1, is DGGITQSPKYLFRKEGQNVTLSCEQNLNHDAMYWYRQDPGQGLRLIYYSQIVNDFQKGDIAEGYSVSREKKESFPLTVTSAQKNPTAFYLCASSIGGLPNTEAFFGQGTRLTVV.

The V gene is TRBV5-6, the J gene TRBJ2-1; weak D call: TRBD2 (6 bases). The ends were cut back, 0 bases at V and 12 bases at J, with 16 bases in the middle. The CDR3 covers 14 residues. Germline CDR1 reads SGHDT; CDR2 reads YYEEEE. The CDR3 DNA follows: TGTGCCAGCAGCTTGGACCTAGCGCCCTTCGGGCAGTTCTTC. It codes for CASSLDLAPFGQFF.

The J gene is TRBJ1-5, the V gene TRBV15, with D unresolved. Germline loops: CDR1 LNHNV, CDR2 YYDKDF (reference sequence). The ends were cut back, 0 bases at V and 5 bases at J, with 14 bases in the middle. The CDR3 totals 16 residues. The CDR3 protein is CATSRESAGSYQPQHF. The CDR3 DNA is TGTGCCACCAGCAGAGAGTCGGCAGGATCCTATCAGCCCCAGCATTTT.

The chain combines TRBV6-5 with TRBJ1-5; TRBD1 matches 9 bases. J was trimmed by 6 bases and V by 4 bases; bases with no gene match: 7. This CDR3 region has 15 residues. The germline V gene has CDR1 MNHEY and CDR2 SVGAGI. The CDR3: CASSSTTGGSQPQHF. The CDR3 DNA reads as TGTGCCAGCAGTTCTACGACAGGGGGGAGTCAGCCCCAGCATTTT.

This sequence joins TRBV6-5 and TRBJ1-3, with 7 bases matching TRBD1. The CDR3 spans 15 residues. Germline assignment: CDR1 MNHEY and CDR2 SVGAGI. Trimming at V came to 2 bases and at J to 2 bases, leaving 3 bases not matched to a gene. The CDR3 is CASSYDRAAGNTIYF. In DNA, the CDR3 is TGTGCCAGCAGTTACGACAGGGCGGCTGGAAACACCATATATTTT.

The J gene is TRBJ1-1, the V gene TRBV29-1; perhaps TRBD1 as D (6 bases). The CDR3 runs to 11 residues. Per germline, CDR1 SQVTM and CDR2 ANQGSEA. The germline V and J ends were trimmed by 5 bases and 8 bases, with 12 bases remaining between them. The CDR3 spells CSVTTGPEAFF. The CDR3 nucleotides are TGCAGCGTTACTACAGGGCCAGAAGCTTTCTTT.

This chain links TRBV4-1 with TRBJ2-7, with D perhaps TRBD2 (6 bases). This CDR3 has 14 residues. Trimming cost V 0 bases and J 5 bases, with 11 bases left between them. CDR1 MGHRA and CDR2 YSYEKL come from the germline V gene. The CDR3 sequence: CASSQDRGLNEQYF. Written as DNA, the CDR3 is TGCGCCAGCAGCCAAGATCGCGGACTAAACGAGCAGTACTTC.

V is TRBV5-4 and J is TRBJ2-5; 8 bases are shared with TRBD2. Germline V gene data show CDR1 as SGHNT and CDR2 as YYREEE (reference sequence). The CDR3 totals 16 residues. V dropped 4 bases and J dropped 5; count of bases not matched to a gene: 13. CDR3 sequence: CASSPPGSGMRETQYF. The CDR3 DNA sequence: TGTGCCAGCAGCCCCCCTGGTAGCGGGATGAGGGAGACCCAGTACTTC.